This T cell receptor beta chain stems from a study of T cells in localized non-small cell lung cancer. Whole-study findings and limits: Tumor trailed uninvolved adjacent lung in T cell clonality, which peaked there. Heterogeneity is still possible, as just one tumor region was sequenced. Adjacent lung was found to contain a median about 55 of the top 100 tumor clones.

Sequencing used immunoSEQ multiplex PCR; TCRdb keeps in-frame clones, though not all of them. The sample lists 130,000 or so clones; around 92% were seen once. Points on this clone: Antigen specificity is unknown.

The TCR originated in a female donor over 55 with stage I lung adenocarcinoma. Here the sequenced sample was peripheral blood, taken before any cancer treatment.

In DNA form, the CDR3 reads TGTGCCAGCAGCTTATTCCTAGCGGGCTACAATGAGCAGTTCTTC. The encoded protein is CASSLFLAGYNEQFF. The chain has TRBV7-6 and TRBJ2-1; 8 nucleotides agree with TRBD2. V lost 2 bases to trimming and J lost 3 bases; unmatched junction nucleotides: 3. Germline loops: CDR1 SGHVS, CDR2 FNYEAQ. CDR3 length: 15 residues.